This section outlines one TCR beta chain sequence together with its context. Its specificity is unknown. The CDR3 consists of 14 residues. V was cut by 0 bases and J by 7 bases, with 12 bases left in between. Per the germline V gene, CDR1 is MNHEY and CDR2 is SMNVEV (reference sequence). This specimen belongs to a study of OX40 agonist ivuxolimab in advanced cancers. Libraries were prepared by immunoSEQ multiplex PCR; TCRdb keeps only in-frame clonotypes and omits some of them. This sample has around 67,000 clones, with around 90% found just once. The study's findings and limits: There was clonal expansion of CD4+ and CD8+ blood T cells by week 6 at 0.1 to 3.0 mg/kg. Relatively little clonal expansion, among the lowest observed, appeared in partial responders at 0.1-3.0 mg/kg. Among the nonresponders, some also had low normalized T-cell clonal expansion.

This TCR derives from an adult with an advanced solid tumor such as melanoma, head and neck, liver or kidney cancer. The source material was CD4+ or CD8+ T cells sorted from blood, sampled in a trial of the OX40 agonist ivuxolimab. The J gene is TRBJ1-2, the V gene TRBV27; no clear D. CDR3 DNA sequence: TGTGCCAGCAGTTTATCCTCGGCTGTCGCTGGCTACACCTTC. It translates to CASSLSSAVAGYTF.